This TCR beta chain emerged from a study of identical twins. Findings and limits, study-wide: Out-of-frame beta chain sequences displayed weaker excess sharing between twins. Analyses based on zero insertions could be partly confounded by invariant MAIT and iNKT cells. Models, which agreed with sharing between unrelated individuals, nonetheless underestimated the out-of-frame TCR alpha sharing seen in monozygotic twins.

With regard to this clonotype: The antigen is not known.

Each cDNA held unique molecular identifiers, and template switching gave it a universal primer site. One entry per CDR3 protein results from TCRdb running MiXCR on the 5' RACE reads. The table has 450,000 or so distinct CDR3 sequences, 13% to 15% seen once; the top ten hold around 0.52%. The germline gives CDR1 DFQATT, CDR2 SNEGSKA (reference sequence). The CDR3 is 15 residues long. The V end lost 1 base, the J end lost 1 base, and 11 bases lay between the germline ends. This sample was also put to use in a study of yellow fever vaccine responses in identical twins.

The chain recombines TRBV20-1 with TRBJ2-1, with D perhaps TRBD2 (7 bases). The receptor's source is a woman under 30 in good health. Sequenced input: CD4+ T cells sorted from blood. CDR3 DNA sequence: TGCAGTGCTAGAGGGGGGAGGGGGTCCTACAATGAGCAGTTCTTC. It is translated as CSARGGRGSYNEQFF.